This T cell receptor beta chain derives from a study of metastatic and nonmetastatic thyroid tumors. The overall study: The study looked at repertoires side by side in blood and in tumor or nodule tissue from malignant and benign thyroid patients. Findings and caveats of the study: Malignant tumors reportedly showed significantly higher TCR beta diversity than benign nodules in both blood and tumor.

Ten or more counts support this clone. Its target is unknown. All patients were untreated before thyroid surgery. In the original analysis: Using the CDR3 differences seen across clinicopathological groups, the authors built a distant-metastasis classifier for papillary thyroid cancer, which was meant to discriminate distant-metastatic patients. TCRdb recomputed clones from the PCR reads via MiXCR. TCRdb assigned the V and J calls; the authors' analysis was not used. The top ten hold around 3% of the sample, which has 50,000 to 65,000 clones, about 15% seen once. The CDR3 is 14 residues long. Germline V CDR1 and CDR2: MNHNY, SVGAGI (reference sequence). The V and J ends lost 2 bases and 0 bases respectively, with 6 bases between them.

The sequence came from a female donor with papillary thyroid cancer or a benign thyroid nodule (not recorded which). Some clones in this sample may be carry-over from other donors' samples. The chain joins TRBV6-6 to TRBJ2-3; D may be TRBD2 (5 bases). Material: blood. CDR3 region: CASSYGRSTDTQYF. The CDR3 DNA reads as TGTGCCAGCAGTTACGGGAGAAGCACAGATACGCAGTATTTT.